This T cell receptor beta chain was captured by sequencing in a study of T cells in Graves' hyperthyroidism and ophthalmopathy. Study summary: Initial diagnosis, before any treatment, was when peripheral blood was collected.

It was RNA transcripts that yielded the amplified TCR beta CDR3 regions. Carried out on the TCR CDR3, a first-round RT-PCR used the HTBI primer set. TCRdb passed the multiplex PCR reads through MiXCR, listing each CDR3 protein once. This table has hundreds of thousands of distinct CDR3 sequences, approximately 15% appearing once. Exclusion of a patient resulted from uncontrolled infection, other autoimmune disease, pregnancy or lactation. The blood sample dates from first hyperthyroidism diagnosis, preceding any ophthalmopathy symptoms. Study-level points and caveats: Ophthalmopathy was distinguished from stable hyperthyroidism by 13 V-J signatures.

In regard to this clonotype: Its specificity is not known.

Trimming pared 0 bases from V and 4 bases from J, leaving 19 bases between. The germline CDR1 and CDR2 sequences are LGHNT and FRNRAP. The CDR3 is 18 residues long. The sequenced sample was blood. The sequence derives from a woman aged 25 to 45 with Graves' hyperthyroidism that later progressed to Graves' ophthalmopathy. This rearrangement joins TRBV12-5 to TRBJ2-1, with no clear D. The CDR3 reads CASGLVGSSHGEYNEQFF. The DNA of the CDR3 is TGTGCTAGTGGTTTGGTAGGCAGTAGCCACGGCGAATACAATGAGCAGTTCTTC. Full variable domain (missing parts from reference TRBV12-5 and TRBJ2-1): DARVTQTPRHKVTEMGQEVTMRCQPILGHNTVFWYRQTMMQGLELLAYFRNRAPLDDSGMPKDRFSAEMPDATLATLKIQPSEPRDSAVYFCASGLVGSSHGEYNEQFFGPGTRLTVL.